The 10 T cell receptor beta chains below were found in one sample sequenced in a study of blood T cell repertoires in COVID-19. Repertoires were generated with immunoSEQ multiplex PCR, while TCRdb's copy carries only in-frame clones and drops some. In the table there are around 200,000 clones, roughly 80% of which are singletons. The sequenced sample was peripheral blood. All receptors come from a woman between 50 and 59 years old with acute or convalescent COVID-19.

The rearrangement links TRBV13 to TRBJ2-1, with a tentative D call TRBD1 (5 bases). From germline, CDR1 is PRHDT and CDR2 FYEKMQ (reference sequence). The length of the CDR3 is 15 residues. Trimming stripped 2 bases from V and 7 bases from J, with 15 bases between. The CDR3 loop reads CASSLSGKLANEQFF. CDR3 DNA: TGTGCCAGCAGCTTATCAGGGAAATTGGCGAATGAGCAGTTCTTC.

The CDR3 loop reads CASSLRQYF. The CDR3 region has the DNA TGTGCCAGCAGCCTTCGCCAGTACTTC. This chain links TRBV7-6 with TRBJ2-5; D is unclear. V lost 5 bases and J lost 10, with 5 bases in between. CDR1 SGHVS and CDR2 FNYEAQ come from the germline V gene. The CDR3 extends over 9 amino acids.

CDR3: CASSTRGYEQYF. The CDR3 coding sequence is TGTGCCAGCAGTACACGAGGCTACGAGCAGTACTTC. The chain carries TRBV6-2 or TRBV6-3 and TRBJ2-7; D call uncertain. The V end was cut by 5 bases, the J end by 3 bases, with 8 bases between. The CDR3 length is 12 residues. Germline V gives CDR1 MNHEY, CDR2 SVGEGT.

This chain uses TRBV18 with TRBJ2-1; weak D call: TRBD2 (5 bases). This CDR3 has 15 residues. The V gene's germline CDR1 is KGHSH and CDR2 LQKENI. Deletions cut 2 bases from V and 9 bases from J, with 17 bases between. CDR3 DNA: TGTGCCAGCTCACCAAGGCGGGCCGGTGAGGGTGAGCAGTTCTTC. Its protein product is CASSPRRAGEGEQFF.

This rearrangement joins TRBV24-1 to TRBJ2-7; 14 bases agree with TRBD2. This CDR3 comprises 18 residues. CDR1 and CDR2 from the germline V gene are KGHDR and SFDVKD. With V trimmed by 2 bases and J by 0 bases, 5 bases remained unmatched. CDR3 region: CATSDSPGTSGSSYEQYF. In DNA form, the CDR3 reads TGTGCCACCAGTGATTCTCCCGGGACTAGCGGGAGCTCCTACGAGCAGTACTTC.

V gene TRBV27 combines with J gene TRBJ2-1; 7 bases fit TRBD1. The CDR3 totals 16 residues. Germline trimming cut 5 bases from V and 11 bases from J; bases unmatched to any gene: 18. Germline V gene data show CDR1 as MNHEY and CDR2 as SMNVEV (reference sequence). For the CDR3, the DNA is TGTGCCAGCAGTAGTTCCCCGGGACAGCCTTCTCCTAAGCAGTTCTTC. It encodes CASSSSPGQPSPKQFF.

The chain has TRBV10-3 and TRBJ2-5, with TRBD1 matching over 9 bases. Germline V gene data show CDR1 as ENHRY and CDR2 as SYGVKD. CDR3 length: 15 residues. V was clipped by 4 bases and J by 4 bases; unmatched bases: 7. The CDR3 spells CAISGRTGEVETQYF. The CDR3 DNA sequence: TGTGCCATCAGTGGCCGGACAGGGGAGGTAGAGACCCAGTACTTC.

The chain employs TRBV11-2 and TRBJ1-1; D is uncertain. The CDR3 has 13 residues. The germline gives CDR1 SGHAT, CDR2 FQNNGV. The V end lost 3 bases, the J end lost 3 bases, and 8 bases lay between the germline ends. In DNA form, the CDR3 reads TGTGCCAGCAGCTTCCTAACAGACACTGAAGCTTTCTTT. This encodes CASSFLTDTEAFF. Looking up the rest from reference TRBV11-2 and TRBJ1-1 gives the full variable domain: EAGVAQSPRYKIIEKRQSVAFWCNPISGHATLYWYQQILGQGPKLLIQFQNNGVVDDSQLPKDRFSAERLKGVDSTLKIQPAKLEDSAVYLCASSFLTDTEAFFGQGTRLTVV.

The J gene is TRBJ2-1, the V gene TRBV7-2; a weak D match, TRBD1 (5 bases). In germline, CDR1 is SGHTA, CDR2 FQGNSA. V dropped 1 base and J dropped 4 bases, with 14 bases sitting between them. This CDR3 region has 16 residues. CDR3: CASSLGIPAGYNEQFF. The DNA for the CDR3 is TGTGCCAGCAGCTTAGGGATCCCGGCAGGGTACAATGAGCAGTTCTTC.

This sequence joins TRBV11-2 and TRBJ1-1; D is unresolved. The CDR3 contains 15 residues. V was shortened by 2 bases and J by 6 bases, with 16 bases between the two germline ends. Per germline, CDR1 SGHAT and CDR2 FQNNGV. For the CDR3, the DNA is TGTGCCAGCAGCTTAAGGGAAAGAGGGCGCGCTGAAGCTTTCTTT. It encodes CASSLRERGRAEAFF.